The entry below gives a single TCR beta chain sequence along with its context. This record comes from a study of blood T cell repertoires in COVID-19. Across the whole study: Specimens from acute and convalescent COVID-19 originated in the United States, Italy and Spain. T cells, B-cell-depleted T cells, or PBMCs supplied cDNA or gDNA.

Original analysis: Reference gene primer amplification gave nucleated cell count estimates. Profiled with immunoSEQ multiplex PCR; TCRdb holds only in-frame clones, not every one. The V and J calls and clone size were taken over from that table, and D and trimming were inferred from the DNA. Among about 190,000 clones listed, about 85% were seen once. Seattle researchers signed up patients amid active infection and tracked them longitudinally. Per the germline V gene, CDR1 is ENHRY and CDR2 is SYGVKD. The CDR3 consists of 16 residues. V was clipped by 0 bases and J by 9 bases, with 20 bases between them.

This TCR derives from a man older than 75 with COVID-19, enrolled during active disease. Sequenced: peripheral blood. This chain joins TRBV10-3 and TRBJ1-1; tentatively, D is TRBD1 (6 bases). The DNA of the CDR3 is TGTGCCATCAGTGAGTCAGGGAGGGGGTCTTACCCCCAAGCTTTCTTT. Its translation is CAISESGRGSYPQAFF.